This T cell receptor (beta chain) derives from a study of technical replicates of blood from a few donors. This clone has just one count. Some clones are missing from TCRdb's copy, which holds only in-frame ones; the method was immunoSEQ multiplex PCR. The sample lists roughly 51,000 clones, 93% occurring once. V was clipped by 5 bases and J by 4 bases, with 9 bases between them. Germline V CDR1 and CDR2: ENHRY, SYGVKD. The CDR3 is 12 amino acids. The sequence was collected from a human donor in good health. Some clones in this sample may be carry-over from other donors' samples. V is TRBV10-3 and J is TRBJ2-7, with D possibly TRBD1 on 5 matching bases. Sequencing was done on a sample of PBMCs. CDR3 nucleotide sequence: TGTGCCATCAGTCGACAGACTTACGAGCAGTACTTC. As protein: CAISRQTYEQYF.